This T cell receptor (beta chain) was identified during a study of T cell responses to AZD1222 COVID-19 vaccine. Whole-study findings and limits: Donors were largely white British and mainly female; clonal diversity was possibly underestimated.

Germline V gene sequence: CDR1 SQVTM, CDR2 ANQGSEA. Trimming removed 4 bases from V and 1 base from J, with 13 bases in between. This CDR3 has 14 amino acids. This clone turned up a few times. Its target is not known. Using immunoSEQ multiplex PCR, the repertoire was profiled, and TCRdb retains in-frame clones only, with some absent. The table includes around 130,000 clones, about nine tenths detected once. This chain joins TRBV29-1 and TRBJ1-1; possible D gene TRBD1, 6 bases. This TCR was recovered from an adult who received the AZD1222 COVID-19 vaccine. Specimen: peripheral blood, collected 28 days after the second AZD1222 dose. The chain's CDR3 is CSVVRGGGNTEAFF. Here the CDR3 DNA reads TGCAGCGTTGTCAGGGGAGGGGGGAACACTGAAGCTTTCTTT.